This T cell receptor (beta chain) was retrieved from a study of T cells after yellow fever vaccination. Findings of the study overall: Shared CD4/CD8 clonotypes were a small share, likely from convergent recombination. Abundant clonotypes from the bulk population could have been carried over as contaminants into FACS-sorted repertoires. The secondary response showed a weaker magnitude and a faster peak, day 5 versus 15.

The sample holds a few counts of this clonotype. Its antigen is as yet unknown. The authors made TCR cDNA by 5'RACE template switching, adding a universal primer site and UMIs. Using its own MiXCR run on the 5' RACE reads, TCRdb lists one record per CDR3 protein. The sample holds some 420,000 distinct CDR3 sequences, roughly a sixth seen once. The starting material was PBMCs, obtained before the yellow fever booster vaccination. This TCR was sampled from a man aged 18 to 29 who received the YFV17D yellow fever vaccine.

The CDR3 is CASSYATGIFQSPLHF. The CDR3 DNA sequence: TGTGCCAGCAGTTACGCGACAGGGATCTTTCAATCACCCCTCCACTTT. This chain links TRBV6-5 with TRBJ1-6; TRBD1 aligns across 7 bases. The V gene end was trimmed by 2 bases and the J gene end by 10 bases; junction bases not matched to a gene: 11. This CDR3 region has 16 residues. Looked up from germline, CDR1 is MNHEY and CDR2 is SVGAGI.